The clone carrying this T cell receptor beta chain appeared many times. Its matching antigen is unknown. The source of the sample is a study of neurological immune-mediated disorders. Overall study: The roughly 34 multiple sclerosis patients comprised around 31 that were relapsing-remitting and 3 that were secondary progressive.

Unsorted libraries came from 2 million PBMCs stored at -80 °C. General study findings and limits: The study found no CDR3 amino acid sequences shared by expanded clones across subjects, suggesting private repertoires in all groups. Phylogenetic grouping placed 18 of 34 multiple sclerosis patients' repertoires in one related-CDR3 cluster, a possible signature.

Trimming removed 5 bases at V and 0 bases at J, with 13 bases between. The CDR3 has 16 residues. Looked up from germline, CDR1 is SGHVS and CDR2 is FNYEAQ. TCRdb recomputed calls from the 5' RACE reads with MiXCR, one row per CDR3 protein. The table lists about 35,000 distinct CDR3 sequences, 3% to 4% of them singletons, with 2.2% in the top ten. The specimen sequenced was PBMCs. This clonotype was sampled from a man aged 25 to 45 with multiple sclerosis. V usage is TRBV7-6 and J usage is TRBJ2-2; D tentatively reads TRBD1 or TRBD2 (5 bases each). CDR3 in amino acids: CASSKGPHANTGELFF. For the CDR3, the DNA is TGTGCCAGCAGCAAGGGACCCCATGCGAACACCGGGGAGCTGTTTTTT.